This T cell receptor beta chain was identified in a study of cytomegalovirus exposure and HLA in healthy donors. Study overall: Around 76% of 300 to 450 genotyped donors fell in the Caucasian-associated ancestry cluster. General study results and limits: A later analysis revealed that TCR association rates differed between HLA loci, peaking at DRB1 and bottoming out at HLA-C. A prior analysis recorded that most TCR beta V segments were productive about 87% or about 30% of the time.

About this clone itself: What it binds is not known.

CDR3 length: 14 residues. Trimming left V 4 bases short and J 7 bases short, with 13 bases between. Germline V gene lookup returns CDR1 SNHLY and CDR2 FYNNEI. PCR primers comprised 60 Vbeta and 13 Jbeta primers. The data were produced by immunoSEQ multiplex PCR, yet TCRdb's version contains in-frame clones alone and is incomplete. Found here are about 37,000 clones, roughly 76% of them singletons; the top ten hold approximately 8.5%. Sequenced sample: PBMCs. The V and J genes are TRBV2 and TRBJ1-4, with unresolved D. The clonotype originates from a woman between 40 and 50 years old in good health and CMV-seronegative. CDR3 in amino acids: CASSAEGYGEKLFF. The CDR3 DNA reads TGTGCCAGCAGTGCGGAGGGATATGGTGAAAAACTGTTTTTT.